The source of this T cell receptor (gamma chain) is a study of γδ T cells in repeated Plasmodium falciparum infection. TCRdb called clones from the multiplex PCR reads again using CATT. The table has 13,000 to 15,000 gamma-chain clones, around 1.6% seen once. This CDR3 has 18 residues. With 2 bases clipped from V and 10 bases from J, the junction kept 14 bases outside the gene matches. Looked up from germline, CDR1 is GITISATS and CDR2 is ISYDGTV (reference sequence). This clone was observed a few times. Its antigen is not identified. This DNA translates differently at residue 9 from the TCRdb protein, which is that of a much larger clone; a read error is likely, and the protein shown is the DNA's own translation. Flow sorting of PBMC yielded separate Vgamma9/Vdelta2+ and Vdelta2-negative gammadelta T cell populations for bulk repertoire analysis. Study-wide points: Donors in Mali lived in a small rural village, largely one ethnic group. In Vdelta2-negative, largely Vdelta1+, gammadelta repertoires, repeated controlled infections appeared to drive clonal selection waves.

Sample: gamma-delta T cells from blood. This TCR came from a pool of human donors (malaria-infected and uninfected, not separated). The V and J genes are TRGV9 and TRGJP. The CDR3 loop is CALWEERGGDLGKKIKVF. In DNA, the CDR3 is TGTGCCTTGTGGGAGGAACGGGGGGGAGACTTGGGCAAAAAAATCAAGGTATTT.